This TCR beta chain emerged from a study of beta chain features in type 1 diabetes. Regarding the study as a whole: Individuals with type 1 diabetes displayed fewer insertions and more deletions at VDJ junctions.

Regarding this clone: Antigen unknown.

This CDR3 has 14 amino acids. The V gene's germline CDR1 is SGHVS and CDR2 FQNEAQ. V lost 2 bases and J 1 base, leaving 5 bases between the germline ends. All sorted populations exceeded 95% purity. Expressed TCRB transcripts got sequenced, as all isolated RNA was reverse transcribed. Libraries were prepared by immunoSEQ multiplex PCR; TCRdb keeps only in-frame clonotypes and omits some of them. There are almost 350,000 clones in the sample; 15% to 20% occur only once, and about 0.045% lies in the top ten. The receptor comes from a woman under 30 in good health. The source material was naive CD4+ T cells from blood. The chain combines TRBV7-8 with TRBJ2-2, with a tentative D call TRBD2 (5 bases). CDR3 sequence (DNA): TGTGCCAGCAGCTTACGGGAGAACACCGGGGAGCTGTTTTTT. Amino acid sequence: CASSLRENTGELFF.